The TCR beta chain described here comes from a study of blood T cell repertoires in COVID-19. The data were produced by immunoSEQ multiplex PCR, yet TCRdb's version contains in-frame clones alone and is incomplete. This table holds roughly 400,000 clones, roughly 88% found once. The V gene lost 2 bases and the J gene lost 3 bases, with 10 bases spanning the gap. Germline-derived CDR1 and CDR2 are PRHDT and FYEKMQ (reference sequence). CDR3 length: 14 residues. The sample comprised PBMCs or T cells enriched from blood (not recorded which). The rearrangement links TRBV13 to TRBJ2-5, with D tentatively TRBD1 (6 bases). The sequence came from a woman in her thirties or forties with acute COVID-19. This CDR3 reads CASSLRQGKETQYF. CDR3 nucleotide sequence: TGTGCCAGCAGCTTAAGGCAGGGGAAAGAGACCCAGTACTTC.